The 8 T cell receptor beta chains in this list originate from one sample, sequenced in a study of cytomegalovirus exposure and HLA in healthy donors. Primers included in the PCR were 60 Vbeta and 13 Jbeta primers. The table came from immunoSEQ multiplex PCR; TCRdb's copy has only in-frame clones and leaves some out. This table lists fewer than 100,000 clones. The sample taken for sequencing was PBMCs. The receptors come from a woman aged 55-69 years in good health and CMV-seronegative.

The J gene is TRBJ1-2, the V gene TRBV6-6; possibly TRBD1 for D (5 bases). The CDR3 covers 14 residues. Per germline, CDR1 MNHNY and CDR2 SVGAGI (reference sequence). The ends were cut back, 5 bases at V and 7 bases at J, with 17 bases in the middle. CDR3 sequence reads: CASSEKTEWSGYTF. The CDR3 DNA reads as TGTGCCAGCAGTGAGAAGACAGAATGGTCTGGCTACACCTTC.

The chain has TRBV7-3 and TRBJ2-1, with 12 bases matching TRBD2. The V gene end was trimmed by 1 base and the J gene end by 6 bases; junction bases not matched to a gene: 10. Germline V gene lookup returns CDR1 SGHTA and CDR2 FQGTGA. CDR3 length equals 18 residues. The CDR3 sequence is CASSLSPAGGLAGNEQFF. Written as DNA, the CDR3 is TGTGCCAGCAGCTTAAGCCCGGCAGGGGGACTAGCGGGCAATGAGCAGTTCTTC.

The CDR3 DNA follows: TGTGCCAGCAGCGGACCGGGACAGGGGCCTCCCGCAGAGCAGTACTTC. This codes for CASSGPGQGPPAEQYF. The rearrangement joins TRBV7-9 to TRBJ2-7; 10 bases are a match to TRBD1. Per germline, CDR1 SEHNR and CDR2 FQNEAQ (reference sequence). The CDR3 runs 16 residues. The ends lost 5 bases at V and 7 bases at J; junction bases unmatched: 14.

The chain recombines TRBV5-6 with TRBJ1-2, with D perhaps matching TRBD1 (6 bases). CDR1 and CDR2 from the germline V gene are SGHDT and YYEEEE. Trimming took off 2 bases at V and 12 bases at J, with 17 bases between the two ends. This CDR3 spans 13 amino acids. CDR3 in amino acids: CASSFGRGEGHTF. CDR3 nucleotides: TGTGCCAGCAGCTTTGGCAGGGGCGAAGGCCACACCTTC.

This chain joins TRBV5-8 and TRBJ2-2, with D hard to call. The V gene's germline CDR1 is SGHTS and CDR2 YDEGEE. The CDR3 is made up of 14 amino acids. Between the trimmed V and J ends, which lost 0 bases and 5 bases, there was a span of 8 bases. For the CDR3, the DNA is TGTGCCAGCAGCTTGGCCGAGTATACCGGGGAGCTGTTTTTT. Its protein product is CASSLAEYTGELFF.

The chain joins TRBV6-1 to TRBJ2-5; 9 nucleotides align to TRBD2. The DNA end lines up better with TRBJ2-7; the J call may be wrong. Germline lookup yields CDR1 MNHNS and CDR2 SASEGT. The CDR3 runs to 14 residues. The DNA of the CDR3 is TGTGCCAGCAGTGAAGGGCGGGAGGGCCACGAGCAGTACTTC. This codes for CASSEGREGHEQYF.

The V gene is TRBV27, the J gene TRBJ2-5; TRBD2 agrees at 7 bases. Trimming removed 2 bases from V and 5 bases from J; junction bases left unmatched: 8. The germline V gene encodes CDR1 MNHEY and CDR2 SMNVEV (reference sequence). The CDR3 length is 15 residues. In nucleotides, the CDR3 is TGTGCCAGCAGTTTAGAAGGGAGGGGAACGGAGACCCAGTACTTC. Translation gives CASSLEGRGTETQYF.

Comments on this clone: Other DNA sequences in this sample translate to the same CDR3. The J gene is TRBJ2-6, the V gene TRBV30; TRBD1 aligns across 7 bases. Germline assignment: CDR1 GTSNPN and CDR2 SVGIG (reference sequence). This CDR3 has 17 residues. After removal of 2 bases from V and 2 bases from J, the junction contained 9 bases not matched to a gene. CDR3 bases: TGTGCCTGGAGTCGAGACAGGGCGACTACTGGGGCCAACGTCCTGACTTTC. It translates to CAWSRDRATTGANVLTF.